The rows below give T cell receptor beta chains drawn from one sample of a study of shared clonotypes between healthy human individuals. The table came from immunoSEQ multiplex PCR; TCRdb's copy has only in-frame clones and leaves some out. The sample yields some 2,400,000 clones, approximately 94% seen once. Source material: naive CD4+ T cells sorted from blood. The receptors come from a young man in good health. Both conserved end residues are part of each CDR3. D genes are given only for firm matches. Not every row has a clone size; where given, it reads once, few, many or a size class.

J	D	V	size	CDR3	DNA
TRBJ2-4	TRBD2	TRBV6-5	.	CASSSGGASIQYF	TGTGCCAGCAGCAGCGGGGGGGCGAGCATTCAGTACTTC
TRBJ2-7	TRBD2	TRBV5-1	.	CASSENGLAGGEQYF	TGCGCCAGCAGCGAAAACGGACTAGCGGGCGGCGAGCAGTACTTC
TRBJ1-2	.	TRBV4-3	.	CASSQALALNYGYTF	TGCGCCAGCAGCCAAGCTTTAGCCCTCAACTATGGCTACACCTTC
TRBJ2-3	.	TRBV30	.	CAWSAQGLSTDTQYF	TGTGCCTGGAGTGCACAGGGTCTTAGCACAGATACGCAGTATTTT
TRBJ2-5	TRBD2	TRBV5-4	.	CASSLAGRGGGNQETQYF	TGTGCCAGCAGCTTGGCCGGGAGGGGCGGAGGGAACCAAGAGACCCAGTACTTC
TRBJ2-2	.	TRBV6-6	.	CASSGGPGELFF	TGTGCCAGCAGTGGGGGCCCCGGGGAGCTGTTTTTT
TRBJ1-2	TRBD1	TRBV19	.	CASSIGGGQNYGYTF	TGTGCCAGTAGTATAGGCGGGGGACAGAACTATGGCTACACCTTC
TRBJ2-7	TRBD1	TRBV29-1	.	CSGRGTGQGEQYF	TGCAGCGGTAGGGGGACAGGGCAAGGCGAGCAGTACTTC
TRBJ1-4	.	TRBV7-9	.	CASSLSGGFGEKLFF	TGTGCCAGCAGCTTATCCGGAGGGTTCGGTGAAAAACTGTTTTTT
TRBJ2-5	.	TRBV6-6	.	CASSFPLAQQETQYF	TGTGCCAGCAGCTTCCCGCTAGCTCAACAAGAGACCCAGTACTTC
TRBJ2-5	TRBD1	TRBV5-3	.	CARSWGQGARETQYF	TGTGCCAGAAGCTGGGGACAGGGGGCGAGAGAGACCCAGTACTTC
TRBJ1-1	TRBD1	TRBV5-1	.	CASSLWGSTGMGLATEAFF	TGCGCCAGCAGCCTCTGGGGTTCGACAGGGATGGGTCTTGCCACTGAAGCTTTCTTT
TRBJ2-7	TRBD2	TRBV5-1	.	CASSLEQSGSSEQYF	TGCGCCAGCAGCTTGGAGCAGAGCGGGAGTAGCGAGCAGTACTTC
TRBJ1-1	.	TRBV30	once	CASTGKYTEAFF	TGTGCCTCGACCGGGAAGTACACTGAAGCTTTCTTT
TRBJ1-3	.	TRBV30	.	CAWSTESGNTIYF	TGTGCCTGGAGTACCGAATCTGGAAACACCATATATTTT